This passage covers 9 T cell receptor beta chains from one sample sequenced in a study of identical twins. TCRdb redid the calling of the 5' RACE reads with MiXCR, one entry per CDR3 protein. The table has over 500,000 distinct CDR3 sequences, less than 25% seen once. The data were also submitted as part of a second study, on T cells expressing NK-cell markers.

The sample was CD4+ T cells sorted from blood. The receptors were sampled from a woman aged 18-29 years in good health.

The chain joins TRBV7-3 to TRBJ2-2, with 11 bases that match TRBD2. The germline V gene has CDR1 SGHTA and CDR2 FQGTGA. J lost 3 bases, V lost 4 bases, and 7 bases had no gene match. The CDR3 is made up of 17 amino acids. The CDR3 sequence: CASSSQGLAAYTGELFF. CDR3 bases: TGTGCCAGCAGCTCACAGGGACTAGCGGCATACACCGGGGAGCTGTTTTTT.

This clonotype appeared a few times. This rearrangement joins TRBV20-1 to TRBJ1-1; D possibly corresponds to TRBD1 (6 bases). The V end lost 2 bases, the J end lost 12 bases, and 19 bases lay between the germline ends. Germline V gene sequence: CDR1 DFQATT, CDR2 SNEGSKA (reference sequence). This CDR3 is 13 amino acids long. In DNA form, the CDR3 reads TGCAGTGCTAGAAGGGGACATGGGGTTGAGTCTTTCTTT. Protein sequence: CSARRGHGVESFF.

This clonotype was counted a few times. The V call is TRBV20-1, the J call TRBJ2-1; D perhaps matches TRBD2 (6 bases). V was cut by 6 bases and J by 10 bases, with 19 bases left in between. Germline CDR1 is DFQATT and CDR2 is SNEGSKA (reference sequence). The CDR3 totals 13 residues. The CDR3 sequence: CSALGGPLSEQFF. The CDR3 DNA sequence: TGCAGTGCCTTGGGAGGACCGCTGAGCGAGCAGTTCTTC.

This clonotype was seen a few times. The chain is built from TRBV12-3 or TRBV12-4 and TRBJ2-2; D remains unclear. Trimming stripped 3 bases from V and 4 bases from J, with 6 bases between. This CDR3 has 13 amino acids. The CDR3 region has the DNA TGTGCCAGCAGTTTGAGGTTCACCGGGGAGCTGTTTTTT. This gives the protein CASSLRFTGELFF.

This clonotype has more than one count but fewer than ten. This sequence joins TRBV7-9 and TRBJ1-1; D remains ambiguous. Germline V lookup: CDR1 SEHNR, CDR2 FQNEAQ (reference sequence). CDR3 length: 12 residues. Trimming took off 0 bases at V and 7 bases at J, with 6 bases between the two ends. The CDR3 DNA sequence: TGTGCCAGCAGCTTAGCGTTAGGTGAAGCTTTCTTT. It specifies CASSLALGEAFF.

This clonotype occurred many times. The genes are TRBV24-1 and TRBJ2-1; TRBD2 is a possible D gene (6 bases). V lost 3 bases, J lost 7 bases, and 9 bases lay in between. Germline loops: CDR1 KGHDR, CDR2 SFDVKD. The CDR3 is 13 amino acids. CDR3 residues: CATSDPGGNEQFF. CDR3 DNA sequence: TGTGCCACCAGTGATCCAGGAGGGAATGAGCAGTTCTTC.

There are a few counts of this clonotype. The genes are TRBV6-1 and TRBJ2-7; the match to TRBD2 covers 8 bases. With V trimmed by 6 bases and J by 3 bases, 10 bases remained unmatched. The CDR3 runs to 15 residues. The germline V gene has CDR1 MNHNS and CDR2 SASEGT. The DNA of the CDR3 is TGTGCCAGCAGCCCCGGGGGAGCGGGGGACTACGAGCAGTACTTC. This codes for CASSPGGAGDYEQYF.

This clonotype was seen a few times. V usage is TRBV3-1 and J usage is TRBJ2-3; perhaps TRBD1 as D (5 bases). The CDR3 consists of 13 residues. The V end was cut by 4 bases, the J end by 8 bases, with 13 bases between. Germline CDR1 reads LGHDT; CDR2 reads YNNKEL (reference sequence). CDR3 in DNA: TGTGCCAGCAGCCCCGTAGGGGATGGTACGCAGTATTTT. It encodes CASSPVGDGTQYF.

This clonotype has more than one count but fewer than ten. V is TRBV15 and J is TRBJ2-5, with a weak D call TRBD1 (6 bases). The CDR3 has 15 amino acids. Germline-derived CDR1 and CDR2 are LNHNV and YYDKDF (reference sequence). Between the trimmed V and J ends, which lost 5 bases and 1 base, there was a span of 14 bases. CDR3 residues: CATSPRSRGQETQYF. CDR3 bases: TGTGCCACCAGCCCCCGCAGCAGGGGCCAAGAGACCCAGTACTTC.